The 19 T cell receptor beta chains presented below share a single source sample, sequenced in a study of cytomegalovirus exposure and HLA in healthy donors (dated by TCRdb to the late 2010s). Library preparation employed the immunoSEQ multiplex PCR assay. A mixture of 60 forward primers for TCR Vbeta segments and 13 reverse primers for TCR Jbeta segments was used in the multiplex PCR. The table comes from immuneACCESS by way of TCRdb, which keeps in-frame sequences with V and J called. Part of the clones is missing from these tables; in studies checked, under half for an unresolved V gene and the rest for unknown reasons. For this sample the table gives 90,000 to 120,000 clones, of which under 80% were detected only once. About 4.4% of the sample comes from the top ten. The sequencing sample was made of PBMCs. The origin of the receptors is a woman under 30 in good health and CMV-seropositive.

V and J are TRBV6-5 and TRBJ2-7, with 12 bases that match TRBD2. This CDR3 comprises 15 residues. CDR1 and CDR2 (germline): MNHEY, SVGAGI. With V trimmed by 5 bases and J by 4 bases, 6 bases remained unmatched. DNA for the CDR3: TGTGCCAGCAGTCATCTAGCGGGAGGGAGGTACGAGCAGTACTTC. Amino acid sequence: CASSHLAGGRYEQYF.

This clone was recorded only once. The chain uses TRBV27 and TRBJ1-1; 8 bases agree with TRBD1. The CDR3 extends over 13 amino acids. Germline V gene sequence: CDR1 MNHEY, CDR2 SMNVEV (reference sequence). Trimming removed 5 bases from V and 4 bases from J; junction bases left unmatched: 3. CDR3 sequence (DNA): TGTGCCAGCAGTGCCGGGACAGGCACTGAAGCTTTCTTT. Translated: CASSAGTGTEAFF.

The chain is built from TRBV14 and TRBJ2-1; 14 bases line up with TRBD2. Trimming took 4 bases from V and 10 from J; bases not matched to a gene: 3. The CDR3 is 14 residues long. Germline values: CDR1 SGHDN, CDR2 FVKESK. In DNA form, the CDR3 reads TGTGCCAGCAGCCCGGGACTAGCGGGAGTCGAGCAGTTCTTC. This translates into CASSPGLAGVEQFF. The full variable domain, in which reference TRBV14 and TRBJ2-1 provide the parts outside the CDR3, is EAGVTQFPSHSVIEKGQTVTLRCDPISGHDNLYWYRRVMGKEIKFLLHFVKESKQDESGMPNNRFLAERTGGTYSTLKVQPAELEDSGVYFCASSPGLAGVEQFFGPGTRLTVL.

The chain is built from TRBV6-5 and TRBJ2-1; 7 bases are shared with TRBD2. The trim removed 3 bases at V and 4 bases at J, leaving 6 bases unmatched. The CDR3 sequence is 15 residues long. Germline V gene data show CDR1 as MNHEY and CDR2 as SVGAGI. CDR3 DNA sequence: TGTGCCAGCAGTTATGGGCTAGCGGAGTACAATGAGCAGTTCTTC. Translated, it gives CASSYGLAEYNEQFF.

The rearrangement links TRBV4-1 to TRBJ2-7; 7 bases map to TRBD2. The junction had 6 bases not matched to a gene; V was cut back by 0 bases and J by 4 bases. CDR3 length: 15 amino acids. Germline CDR1 reads MGHRA; CDR2 reads YSYEKL. CDR3 region: CASSQEREGGYEQYF. The CDR3, as DNA: TGCGCCAGCAGCCAAGAGAGGGAGGGCGGTTACGAGCAGTACTTC.

This chain links TRBV11-2 with TRBJ2-1; D unclear. Germline loops: CDR1 SGHAT, CDR2 FQNNGV. V lost 1 base to trimming and J lost 7 bases, with 11 bases between them. The CDR3 consists of 14 residues. CDR3 residues: CASSLVLVNNEQFF. As DNA, the CDR3 is TGTGCCAGCAGCTTAGTTCTAGTAAATAATGAGCAGTTCTTC.

Notes on this clone: The same CDR3 also results from other DNA sequences found in this sample. The rearrangement links TRBV7-3 to TRBJ2-5; D is uncertain. V dropped 2 bases and J dropped 5 bases, with 6 bases sitting between them. Germline-derived CDR1 and CDR2 are SGHTA and FQGTGA. This CDR3 comprises 12 residues. The CDR3 DNA reads as TGTGCCAGCAGCTTATCCGGGGAGACCCAGTACTTC. Translating gives CASSLSGETQYF.

A single count supports this clone. The CDR3 bases are TGTGCCAGCAGTGGGGGACTAGCGGGAGCTTACGAGCAGTACTTC. Protein: CASSGGLAGAYEQYF. The J gene is TRBJ2-7, the V gene TRBV28; 14 positions agree with TRBD2. Germline V gene data show CDR1 as MDHEN and CDR2 as SYDVKM. There are 15 residues in the CDR3. V dropped 5 bases and J dropped 4; count of bases not matched to a gene: 4. The entire variable domain, with the rest obtained from reference TRBV28 and TRBJ2-7, is as follows: DVKVTQSSRYLVKRTGEKVFLECVQDMDHENMFWYRQDPGLGLRLIYFSYDVKMKEKGDIPEGYSVSREKKERFSLILESASTNQTSMYLCASSGGLAGAYEQYFGPGTRLTVT.

This chain connects TRBV19 to TRBJ2-3; TRBD2 matches at 8 bases. This CDR3 spans 11 amino acids. V shed 5 bases and J 9 bases; nucleotides not matched to a gene: 1. CDR1 LNHDA and CDR2 SQIVND come from the germline V gene (reference sequence). CDR3 protein: CASSPGGTQYF. The CDR3 DNA reads TGTGCCAGTAGTCCGGGGGGGACGCAGTATTTT.

The chain combines TRBV11-1 with TRBJ2-2; 8 bases line up with TRBD1. The CDR3 totals 14 residues. V lost 3 bases to trimming and J lost 7 bases; unmatched junction nucleotides: 4. Germline loops: CDR1 SGHAT, CDR2 FQDESV (reference sequence). As DNA, the CDR3 is TGTGCCAGCAGCTTCGTACAGGGGGTCGGGGAGCTGTTTTTT. It yields the protein CASSFVQGVGELFF. The full variable domain, its missing parts supplied by reference TRBV11-1 and TRBJ2-2, is EAEVAQSPRYKITEKSQAVAFWCDPISGHATLYWYRQILGQGPELLVQFQDESVVDDSQLPKDRFSAERLKGVDSTLKIQPAELGDSAMYLCASSFVQGVGELFFGEGSRLTVL.

The chain has TRBV11-2 and TRBJ1-5; the D gene is possibly TRBD1 (6 bases). CDR3 size: 14 residues. From germline, CDR1 is SGHAT and CDR2 FQNNGV. V was trimmed by 7 bases and J by 0 bases, leaving 10 bases between them. CDR3 DNA: TGTGCCAGCACCACAGGGTTTAGCAATCAGCCCCAGCATTTT. It specifies CASTTGFSNQPQHF.

For this clone: Compared with germline, one end of the junction differs, possibly owing to a read error. This rearrangement joins TRBV27 to TRBJ1-1, with D hard to call. Looked up from germline, CDR1 is MNHEY and CDR2 is SMNVEV (reference sequence). The CDR3 consists of 15 residues. The DNA of the CDR3 is TGTGCCAGCAGTTTAATAGGTACCGGGAACACTGAGGCTTTCTTT. It codes for CASSLIGTGNTEAFF.

CDR3 DNA sequence: TGTGCCAGCAGTTTATTGGACAGGGTATTACCTGAAGCTTTCTTT. Amino acid sequence: CASSLLDRVLPEAFF. The chain is built from TRBV28 and TRBJ1-1; 8 nucleotides line up with TRBD1. Germline V gene data show CDR1 as MDHEN and CDR2 as SYDVKM. J gave up 6 bases and V 1 base, and 7 bases lay outside the gene matches. The CDR3 totals 15 residues.

The rearrangement uses TRBV6-4 and TRBJ2-2, with unresolved D. CDR1 and CDR2 from the germline V gene are MRHNA and SNTAGT. The CDR3 runs to 13 residues. Trimming removed 3 bases at V and 4 bases at J, with 6 bases between. The CDR3 sequence is CASSEQPTGELFF. Written as DNA, the CDR3 is TGTGCCAGCAGTGAACAGCCCACCGGGGAGCTGTTTTTT.

This chain connects TRBV30 to TRBJ2-7; 9 nucleotides match TRBD1. The length of the CDR3 is 12 residues. Trimming at V came to 4 bases and at J to 9 bases, leaving 7 bases not matched to a gene. The germline V gene has CDR1 GTSNPN and CDR2 SVGIG (reference sequence). The CDR3 DNA sequence: TGTGCCTGGAAGGGACAGGGAATAGGGCAGTACTTC. Encoded protein: CAWKGQGIGQYF. Drawing the rest from reference TRBV30 and TRBJ2-7, the complete variable domain is SQTIHQWPATLVQPVGSPLSLECTVEGTSNPNLYWYRQAAGRGLQLLFYSVGIGQISSEVPQNLSASRPQDRQFILSSKKLLLSDSGFYLCAWKGQGIGQYFGPGTRLTVT.

J is TRBJ2-5 and V is TRBV5-1, with 15 positions matching TRBD2. The CDR3 totals 15 residues. Looked up from germline, CDR1 is SGHRS and CDR2 is YFSETQ. V was pared by 4 bases and J by 4 bases, with 2 bases of the junction left unmatched. The CDR3, as DNA: TGCGCCAGCAGCGTGGGACTAGCGGGAGGAGAGACCCAGTACTTC. It specifies CASSVGLAGGETQYF.

The chain joins TRBV27 to TRBJ2-5, with 9 bases aligning to TRBD2. The CDR3 loop spans 15 amino acids. J was trimmed by 1 base and V by 5 bases; bases with no gene match: 5. Germline CDR1 and CDR2: MNHEY and SMNVEV (reference sequence). CDR3 sequence reads: CASSGLAGPQETQYF. The CDR3 coding sequence is TGTGCCAGCAGTGGTCTAGCGGGGCCCCAAGAGACCCAGTACTTC.

This clone was observed a handful of times. V gene TRBV5-1 combines with J gene TRBJ2-7; 11 bases are a match to TRBD2. The CDR3 is 15 residues long. The V and J ends lost 4 bases and 2 bases, in that order; junction bases with no gene match: 5. The V gene's germline CDR1 is SGHRS and CDR2 YFSETQ. The CDR3 region is CASSPGTSGPYEQYF. CDR3 bases: TGCGCCAGCAGCCCCGGGACTAGCGGACCCTACGAGCAGTACTTC.

The chain carries TRBV30 and TRBJ2-5; 13 nucleotides agree with TRBD2. Germline V CDR1 and CDR2: GTSNPN, SVGIG (reference sequence). V was pared by 2 bases and J by 9 bases, with 12 bases of the junction left unmatched. The CDR3 is 16 residues long. In DNA, the CDR3 is TGTGCCTGGAGTTGGGGACTAGCGGGGCGGGGAGGGGCCCAGTACTTC. It translates to CAWSWGLAGRGGAQYF.